Listed below are T cell receptor beta chains from one sample, sequenced in a study of T cell repertoires in cytomegalovirus infection. TCRdb fed the reads into MiXCR, producing one record per CDR3 protein. The table includes more than 150,000 distinct CDR3 sequences, roughly 27% detected once. Sequenced: PBMCs. The receptor source for this set is a human donor in good health (CMV status not recorded). Some clones in this sample may be carry-over from other donors' samples. Both conserved end residues are part of each CDR3. A D gene is named only where the DNA matches it firmly. Clone size, where shown, is once, few, many, or a class for clones that have expanded.

j_gene	d_gene	v_gene	abundance	CDR3nt	CDR3aa
TRBJ2-1	.	TRBV12-3/TRBV12-4	.	TGTGCCAGCAGTCCGACAGGAACCCCTAGGGCCTTC	CASSPTGTPRAF
TRBJ2-2	TRBD1	TRBV18	few	TGTGCCAGCTCACTTTTAACCGGGACAGCGAACACCGGGGAGCTGTTTTTT	CASSLLTGTANTGELFF
TRBJ1-2	.	TRBV20-1	many	TGCAGTGCTACCGAGTCGGGGTCCTATGGCTACACCTTC	CSATESGSYGYTF
TRBJ1-6	.	TRBV30	few	TGTGCCTGGAGTGTAGGCCTGAGGGCCTATAATTCACCCCTCCACTTT	CAWSVGLRAYNSPLHF
TRBJ1-5	.	TRBV28	few	TGTGCCAGCAGTTCTATTGGGGACATCAATCAGCCCCAGCATTTT	CASSSIGDINQPQHF
TRBJ2-2	.	TRBV7-2	many	TGTGCCAGCAGCTTAGAGGGATCCACCGGGGAGCTGTTTTTT	CASSLEGSTGELFF
TRBJ1-3	.	TRBV6-6	many	TGTGCCAGCAGTTACTCGGACACCGCTCTTGGAAACACCATATATTTT	CASSYSDTALGNTIYF
TRBJ2-5	TRBD1	TRBV5-6	few	TGTGCCAGCAGCTTGGTAGGCGGACAGGGGAGAGAGACCCAGTACTTC	CASSLVGGQGRETQYF
TRBJ2-1	.	TRBV7-2	few	TGTGCCAGCAGCTTAGACGGAGTCAGTGAGCAGTTCTTC	CASSLDGVSEQFF
TRBJ1-6	.	TRBV2	.	TGTGCCAGCACTCCGGGCCCTCTCGGATCACCCCTCCACTTT	CASTPGPLGSPLHF
TRBJ2-1	TRBD1	TRBV9	.	TGTGCCAGTTCTGGACAGGGAAAGAATGAGCAGTTCTTC	CASSGQGKNEQFF
TRBJ1-5	.	TRBV4-1	few	TGCGCCAGCAGCCAAGGGAACGGACCTAGCAATCAGCCCCAGCATTTT	CASSQGNGPSNQPQHF
TRBJ2-2	.	TRBV7-6	.	TGTGCCAGCAGCTTAGTCGGACGAGGGGAGCTGTTTTTT	CASSLVGRGELFF
TRBJ1-5	TRBD1	TRBV29-1	few	TGCAGCGTTCTGGACAGGGATAGCAATCAGCCCCAGCATTTT	CSVLDRDSNQPQHF
TRBJ1-3	.	TRBV7-2	.	TGTGCCAGCAGCTTAGAGGGATCCGGAAACACCATATATTTT	CASSLEGSGNTIYF
TRBJ2-1	TRBD1	TRBV5-1	few	TGCGCCAGCAGCTTGGCCTTTGGGACAGGGGTTAGCAATGAGCAGTTCTTC	CASSLAFGTGVSNEQFF
TRBJ1-5	TRBD1	TRBV7-2	many	TGTGCCAGCAGCTCGACAGGGATGGCTCAGCCCCAGCATTTT	CASSSTGMAQPQHF
TRBJ1-6	.	TRBV7-2	.	TGTGCCAGCAGCAGAGATACGAGCTATAATTCACCCCTCCACTTT	CASSRDTSYNSPLHF
TRBJ2-6	.	TRBV7-2	.	TGTGTCAGCAGCTTAGAGGGTCCTGGGGCCAACGTCCTGACTTTC	CVSSLEGPGANVLTF
TRBJ1-5	.	TRBV6-2/TRBV6-3	.	TGTGCCAGCAGTTTGCAGGGCGGAGGTCAGCCCCAGCATTTT	CASSLQGGGQPQHF
TRBJ1-4	.	TRBV7-2	few	TGTGCCAGCAGCTTCCGGGACCGCAATGAAAAACTGTTTTTT	CASSFRDRNEKLFF
TRBJ2-3	.	TRBV11-2	.	TGTGCCAGCAGCTTGGAAGGACTTAGCCCCACAGATACGCAGTATTTT	CASSLEGLSPTDTQYF
TRBJ1-1	.	TRBV29-1	.	TGCAGCGTTCAGGGACGTTTCACTGAAGCTTTCTTT	CSVQGRFTEAFF
TRBJ2-7	.	TRBV30	.	TGTGCCTTGGCCTCCGGGGACTCTTTAGACGAGCAGTACTTC	CALASGDSLDEQYF
TRBJ1-1	.	TRBV7-2	.	TGTGCCAGCAGCCGGACGGTCGACACTGAAGCTTTCTTT	CASSRTVDTEAFF
TRBJ2-1	TRBD2	TRBV4-3	few	TGCGCCAGCAGCCAAGAGCAGACAGTGGCGGGGGTACCCAGCTCCTACAATGAGCAGTTCTTC	CASSQEQTVAGVPSSYNEQFF
TRBJ1-1	.	TRBV7-2	.	TGTGCCAGCAGCTGGGGGGGCCGTAACACTGAAGCTTTCTTT	CASSWGGRNTEAFF
TRBJ1-5	TRBD1	TRBV4-1	many	TGCGCCAGCAGCCATGGACAGGGAGGCTTGTTAAATCAGCCCCAGCATTTT	CASSHGQGGLLNQPQHF